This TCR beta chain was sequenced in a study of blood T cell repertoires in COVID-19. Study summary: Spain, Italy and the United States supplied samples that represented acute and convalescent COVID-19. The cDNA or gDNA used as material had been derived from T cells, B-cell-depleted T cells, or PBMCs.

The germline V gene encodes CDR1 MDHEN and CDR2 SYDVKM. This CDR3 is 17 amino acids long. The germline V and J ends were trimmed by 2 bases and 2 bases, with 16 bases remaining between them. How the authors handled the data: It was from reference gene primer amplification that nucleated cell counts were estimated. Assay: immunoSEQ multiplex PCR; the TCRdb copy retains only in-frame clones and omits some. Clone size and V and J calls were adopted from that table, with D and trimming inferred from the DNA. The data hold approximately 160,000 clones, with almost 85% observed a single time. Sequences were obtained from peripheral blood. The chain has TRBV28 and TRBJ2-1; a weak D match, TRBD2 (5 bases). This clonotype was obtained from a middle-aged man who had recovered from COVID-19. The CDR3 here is CASSLPEGSYPYNEQFF. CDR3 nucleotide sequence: TGTGCCAGCAGTTTACCCGAGGGCAGCTATCCCTACAATGAGCAGTTCTTC.